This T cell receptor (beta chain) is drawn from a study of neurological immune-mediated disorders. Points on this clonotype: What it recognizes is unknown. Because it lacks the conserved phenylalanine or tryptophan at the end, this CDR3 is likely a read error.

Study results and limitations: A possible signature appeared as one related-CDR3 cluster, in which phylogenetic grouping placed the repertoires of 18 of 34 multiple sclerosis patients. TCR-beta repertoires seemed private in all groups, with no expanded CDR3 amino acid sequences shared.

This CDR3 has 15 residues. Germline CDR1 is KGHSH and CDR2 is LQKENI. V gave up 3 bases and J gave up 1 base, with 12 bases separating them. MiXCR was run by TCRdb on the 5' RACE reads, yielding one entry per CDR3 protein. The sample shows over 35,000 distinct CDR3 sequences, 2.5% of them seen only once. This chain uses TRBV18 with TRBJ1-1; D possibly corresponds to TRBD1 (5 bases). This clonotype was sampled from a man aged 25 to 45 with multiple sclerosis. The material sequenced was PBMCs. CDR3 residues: CASSPRAGENTEAFN. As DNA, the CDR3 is TGTGCCAGCTCACCCAGAGCGGGGGAGAACACTGAAGCTTTCAAT.